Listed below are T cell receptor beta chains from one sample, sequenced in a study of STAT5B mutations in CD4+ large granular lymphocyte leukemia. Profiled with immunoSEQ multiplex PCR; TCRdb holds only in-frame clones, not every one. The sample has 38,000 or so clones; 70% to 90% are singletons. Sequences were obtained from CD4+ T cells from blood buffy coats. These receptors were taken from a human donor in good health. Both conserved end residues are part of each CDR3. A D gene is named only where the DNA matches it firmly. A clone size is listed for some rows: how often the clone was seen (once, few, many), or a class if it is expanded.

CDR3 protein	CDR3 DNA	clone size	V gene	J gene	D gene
CASSSTRNTGELFF	TGCGCCAGCAGCTCCACTAGGAACACCGGGGAGCTGTTTTTT	-	TRBV5-1	TRBJ2-2	-
CASSLLAALEQFF	TGTGCCAGCAGCCTACTAGCGGCGCTTGAGCAGTTCTTC	-	TRBV7-9	TRBJ2-1	TRBD2
CASSPGYSNQPQHF	TGTGCCAGCTCACCTGGCTATAGCAATCAGCCCCAGCATTTT	-	TRBV18	TRBJ1-5	-
CASSQDPWDRELFF	TGCGCCAGCAGCCAAGATCCCTGGGACAGGGAGCTGTTTTTT	-	TRBV4-3	TRBJ2-2	-
CASSIGDGQPQHF	TGTGCCAGCTCAATAGGGGATGGACAGCCCCAGCATTTT	-	TRBV18	TRBJ1-5	-
CASSLGLAGGFSYEQYF	TGTGCCAGCAGCCTTGGACTAGCGGGAGGTTTCTCCTACGAGCAGTACTTC	-	TRBV7-2	TRBJ2-7	TRBD2
CASNDNTDTQYF	TGTGCCAGCAATGACAACACAGATACGCAGTATTTT	-	TRBV6-1	TRBJ2-3	-
CASTAHRNYNEQFF	TGTGCCAGCACGGCCCACCGCAACTACAATGAGCAGTTCTTC	-	TRBV14	TRBJ2-1	-
CASSPPGGRETQYF	TGTGCCAGCTCACCACCGGGGGGTCGAGAGACCCAGTACTTC	-	TRBV18	TRBJ2-5	-
CASSQRGTGSYEQYF	TGTGCCAGCAGTCAGCGGGGGACAGGGTCCTACGAGCAGTACTTC	-	TRBV28	TRBJ2-7	-
CASGLGTGSYNEQFF	TGTGCTAGTGGTTTGGGGACAGGGTCCTACAATGAGCAGTTCTTC	few	TRBV12-5	TRBJ2-1	TRBD1
CASSLKDILGQPQHF	TGTGCCAGCAGCTTAAAGGACATTCTAGGACAGCCCCAGCATTTT	once	TRBV13	TRBJ1-5	-
CASSSGTGDNQPQHF	TGCGCCAGCAGCTCCGGGACAGGGGATAATCAGCCCCAGCATTTT	few	TRBV5-1	TRBJ1-5	TRBD1
CASRQGAFDNEQFF	TGTGCCAGCAGACAGGGGGCTTTCGACAATGAGCAGTTCTTC	-	TRBV27	TRBJ2-1	TRBD1
CASSIPGDTEAFF	TGTGCCAGCAGCATCCCGGGGGACACTGAAGCTTTCTTT	-	TRBV5-4	TRBJ1-1	-
CASSPTGGIYGYTF	TGCGCCAGCAGCCCAACAGGGGGGATCTATGGCTACACCTTC	-	TRBV4-1	TRBJ1-2	TRBD1
CASSLSRWQGYEQYF	TGTGCCAGCAGCTTGTCTCGATGGCAGGGCTACGAGCAGTACTTC	-	TRBV5-6	TRBJ2-7	-
CASSQQGGAYNSPLHF	TGCGCCAGCAGCCAGCAGGGGGGGGCCTATAATTCACCCCTCCACTTT	-	TRBV4-1	TRBJ1-6	TRBD1
CASTRTGGTGELFF	TGTGCCAGCACCAGGACAGGAGGCACCGGGGAGCTGTTTTTT	-	TRBV27	TRBJ2-2	TRBD1
CASSFSGTNSGELFF	TGTGCCAGTAGTTTCTCCGGGACTAATAGCGGGGAGCTGTTTTTT	-	TRBV19	TRBJ2-2	TRBD2
CASSLEGNTEAFF	TGTGCCAGCAGCTTGGAGGGGAACACTGAAGCTTTCTTT	-	TRBV5-5	TRBJ1-1	-
CASSYSPQQGHPLHF	TGTGCCAGCAGTTACTCTCCCCAACAGGGCCATCCCCTCCACTTT	-	TRBV6-5	TRBJ1-6	-
CASSPQGQGVVEQFF	TGTGCCAGCAGCCCCCAGGGACAGGGAGTTGTTGAGCAGTTCTTC	-	TRBV7-3	TRBJ2-1	TRBD1
CASSELGAQGEQYF	TGCGCCAGCAGTGAGCTGGGGGCGCAGGGCGAGCAGTACTTC	-	TRBV10-2	TRBJ2-7	-
CAISLGLAGDEQFF	TGTGCCATCAGTCTCGGGCTAGCGGGGGATGAGCAGTTCTTC	-	TRBV10-3	TRBJ2-1	TRBD2
CASSPWDAGANVLTF	TGTGCCAGCAGCCCGTGGGACGCCGGGGCCAACGTCCTGACTTTC	-	TRBV7-3	TRBJ2-6	-
CASSPSSYEQYF	TGTGCCAGCAGCCCAAGCTCCTACGAGCAGTACTTC	-	TRBV7-2	TRBJ2-7	-
CAHNGAQSTDTQYF	TGTGCCCACAATGGAGCTCAGAGCACAGATACGCAGTATTTT	-	TRBV21-1	TRBJ2-3	-
CASSIEVTGELFF	TGTGCCAGTAGTATAGAGGTTACCGGGGAGCTGTTTTTT	-	TRBV19	TRBJ2-2	-
CASSDKGGYTF	TGTGCCAGCAGTGATAAGGGAGGCTACACCTTC	-	TRBV25-1	TRBJ1-2	-
CASSVQETQYF	TGTGCCAGCTCAGTACAAGAGACCCAGTACTTC	-	TRBV18	TRBJ2-5	-
CASSLAAVVSYEQYF	TGTGCCAGCAGCTTGGCTGCAGTGGTTTCCTACGAGCAGTACTTC	-	TRBV11-2	TRBJ2-7	-
CASSTYGNTIYF	TGTGCCAGCAGCACATATGGAAACACCATATATTTT	-	TRBV9	TRBJ1-3	-
CASSRQGSYNEQFF	TGTGCCAGCAGTCGACAGGGTTCTTACAATGAGCAGTTCTTC	-	TRBV5-5	TRBJ2-1	TRBD1
CASSLRDSDGYTF	TGTGCCAGCAGCTTGAGGGATTCCGATGGCTACACCTTC	few	TRBV5-5	TRBJ1-2	-
CAWSVASGNTIYF	TGTGCCTGGAGTGTGGCCTCTGGAAACACCATATATTTT	-	TRBV30	TRBJ1-3	-
CASSLGASGVYGYTF	TGTGCCAGCAGCTTGGGAGCATCGGGAGTTTATGGCTACACCTTC	-	TRBV5-4	TRBJ1-2	-
CASSEASGSRDEQFF	TGCGCCAGCAGTGAAGCTAGCGGGAGTAGGGATGAGCAGTTCTTC	-	TRBV10-2	TRBJ2-1	TRBD2
CASSPPKGDTGELFF	TGTGCCAGCAGTCCGCCGAAGGGGGACACCGGGGAGCTGTTTTTT	-	TRBV6-5	TRBJ2-2	-
CASSLLAGSSTDTQYF	TGTGCCAGCTCACTTCTAGCGGGTTCTAGCACAGATACGCAGTATTTT	-	TRBV18	TRBJ2-3	TRBD2
CASGAGGPGQYF	TGTGCTAGTGGGGCGGGAGGGCCGGGGCAGTACTTC	-	TRBV12-5	TRBJ2-7	TRBD2
CASTKARNQPQHF	TGTGCCAGCACCAAGGCCCGCAATCAGCCCCAGCATTTT	-	TRBV6-5	TRBJ1-5	-
CASSEVGYGYTF	TGTGCCAGCAGCGAGGTGGGCTATGGCTACACCTTC	-	TRBV7-9	TRBJ1-2	-
CASSESTAGEETQYF	TGCGCCAGCAGTGAATCCACAGCGGGAGAGGAGACCCAGTACTTC	few	TRBV10-2	TRBJ2-5	TRBD2
CASSLAGGNYGYTF	TGTGCCAGCAGCTTGGCTGGCGGGAACTATGGCTACACCTTC	-	TRBV7-9	TRBJ1-2	-
CASSQTGAGNTIYF	TGTGCCAGTAGCCAGACAGGGGCTGGAAACACCATATATTTT	-	TRBV19	TRBJ1-3	TRBD1
CASSEAGEEAFF	TGTGCCAGCAGTGAAGCGGGGGAGGAAGCTTTCTTT	few	TRBV2	TRBJ1-1	-
CASSPTLASTDTQYF	TGTGCCAGCAGCCCCACCCTAGCCTCCACAGATACGCAGTATTTT	-	TRBV4-2	TRBJ2-3	-
CASSTRRTGTQDGYTF	TGTGCCAGTAGTACCCGCCGGACGGGGACTCAGGATGGCTACACCTTC	-	TRBV19	TRBJ1-2	-
CASSHIVPRDSLNTGELFF	TGCGCCAGCAGCCACATAGTTCCCCGGGACAGCCTGAACACCGGGGAGCTGTTTTTT	-	TRBV4-1	TRBJ2-2	TRBD1
CASSLGLAGGEDTQYF	TGTGCCAGCAGCTTGGGACTAGCGGGAGGGGAGGATACGCAGTATTTT	-	TRBV5-4	TRBJ2-3	TRBD2
CASSSGQGAGYTEAFF	TGCGCCAGCAGCTCCGGACAGGGGGCGGGATACACTGAAGCTTTCTTT	few	TRBV5-1	TRBJ1-1	TRBD1
CASSLDGLAGAFYNEQFF	TGTGCCAGCAGCTTAGATGGTCTAGCGGGGGCCTTCTACAATGAGCAGTTCTTC	-	TRBV11-2	TRBJ2-1	TRBD2
CASSVEQEAAQLFF	TGTGCCAGCAGCGTAGAACAGGAGGCCGCTCAACTGTTTTTT	-	TRBV9	TRBJ1-4	-
CSVTSPNYGYTF	TGCAGCGTTACATCCCCTAACTATGGCTACACCTTC	-	TRBV29-1	TRBJ1-2	-
CAWSRDSGSGNTIYF	TGTGCCTGGAGTCGGGACTCCGGCTCTGGAAACACCATATATTTT	once	TRBV30	TRBJ1-3	-
CASSLMGPSGETQYF	TGCGCCAGCAGCTTAATGGGGCCAAGCGGGGAGACCCAGTACTTC	-	TRBV5-1	TRBJ2-5	-
CASSPHRAADTQYF	TGTGCCAGCAGCCCACATCGCGCGGCAGATACGCAGTATTTT	-	TRBV9	TRBJ2-3	-
CASSLWGGPNQPQHF	TGTGCCAGCAGCTTATGGGGAGGACCCAATCAGCCCCAGCATTTT	-	TRBV7-2	TRBJ1-5	-
CASSLRGDADTQYF	TGTGCCAGTAGTCTCAGGGGTGACGCAGATACGCAGTATTTT	-	TRBV19	TRBJ2-3	-